This is a list of T cell receptor beta chains from one sample in a study of vaccination and CD4 T cells after COVID-19. Their recognized antigens are unknown. MiXCR was run by TCRdb on the PCR reads, yielding one entry per CDR3 protein. The sample has just over 15,000 distinct CDR3 sequences; roughly two fifths are singletons. The sequencing here drew on CD4+ T cells from blood, cultured in vitro, taken before SARS-CoV-2 vaccination. All receptors derive from a human donor who had recovered from COVID-19. Each CDR3 is given with its conserved first and last residue. D genes are given only for firm matches. Expanded clones are given a class, and other clones once, few, many or no size at all.

cdr3_nt,cdr3_aa,clone_size,j_call,v_call,d_call
TGCAGTGCTAGCTCGGTTGGGGGCAGCAATCAGCCCCAGCATTTT,CSASSVGGSNQPQHF,medium-sized,TRBJ1-5,TRBV20-1,-
TGTGCCAGCAGCTTAGTTCTCCGCCGGGGCTCCTACGAGCAGTACTTC,CASSLVLRRGSYEQYF,-,TRBJ2-7,TRBV7-9,-
TGTGCCAGCAGCTTAGACGACCTAGACCGCTACGAGCAGTACTTC,CASSLDDLDRYEQYF,-,TRBJ2-7,TRBV11-3,-
TGTGCCAGCAGTTCCCAGGGGGCCTCCTACGAGCAGTACTTC,CASSSQGASYEQYF,few,TRBJ2-7,TRBV6-5,TRBD1
TGTGCCAGCAGTCCACGACAGGGTAGATCACCCCTCCACTTT,CASSPRQGRSPLHF,few,TRBJ1-6,TRBV6-2/TRBV6-3,TRBD1
TGTGCCAGCAGCTTAGAGGCCCGGGTCACAGATACGCAGTATTTT,CASSLEARVTDTQYF,-,TRBJ2-3,TRBV7-2,-
TGTGCCATCAGTGAAGGGGAGACCCAGTACTTC,CAISEGETQYF,few,TRBJ2-5,TRBV10-3,-
TGTGCCAGCAAGTGGAGACCCAGCACCGGGGAGCTGTTTTTT,CASKWRPSTGELFF,once,TRBJ2-2,TRBV27,-
TGTGCCAGCAGTTATTCACTCAGCAGTGGGGACACTGAAGCTTTCTTT,CASSYSLSSGDTEAFF,-,TRBJ1-1,TRBV6-2/TRBV6-3,-
TGTGCCAGCAGACCCGGACGGACGAATTCACCCCTCCACTTT,CASRPGRTNSPLHF,few,TRBJ1-6,TRBV11-2,-
TGTGCCAGCAGCCCCACGGGGGTAACCGGGGAGCTGTTTTTT,CASSPTGVTGELFF,-,TRBJ2-2,TRBV11-3,-
TGTGCCAGTAGTCCCGTGAGGGGGGCCGGACAAGAGACCCAGTACTTC,CASSPVRGAGQETQYF,medium-sized,TRBJ2-5,TRBV19,-
TGTGCCACCTCACCGGATGTGGGTTGGCAGCCCCAGCATTTT,CATSPDVGWQPQHF,-,TRBJ1-5,TRBV19,-
TGTGCCAGCAGTTTTCGAAGAGGACTAGCGGGCCCCCGAGTGTACGAGCAGTACTTC,CASSFRRGLAGPRVYEQYF,-,TRBJ2-7,TRBV28,TRBD2
TGCAGTGCTAGACCCGGAGGGTCTAACTATGGCTACACCTTC,CSARPGGSNYGYTF,-,TRBJ1-2,TRBV20-1,-
TGCAGTGCTAAGGGACTATCGGGTCATGCTTCTACGCAGTATTTT,CSAKGLSGHASTQYF,few,TRBJ2-3,TRBV20-1,TRBD2
TGTGCCAGCAGTGGACAGGTCTCCTACGAGCAGTACTTC,CASSGQVSYEQYF,-,TRBJ2-7,TRBV25-1,-
TGTGCCAGCACCCAGGGGGCTAGCGGGGGGGCAGGAGAGACCCAGTACTTC,CASTQGASGGAGETQYF,-,TRBJ2-5,TRBV6-1,TRBD2
TGTGCCAGCAGCCTCGAGGGGGTCAGCTCCTACGAGCAGTACTTC,CASSLEGVSSYEQYF,few,TRBJ2-7,TRBV7-8,-
TGTGCCAGCAGCTTAGGGGGCTCATGGCGGGAGCAGTTCTTC,CASSLGGSWREQFF,-,TRBJ2-1,TRBV11-3,-
TGTGCCAGCAGCAAAAGGAATAAGGACACCGGGGAGCTGTTTTTT,CASSKRNKDTGELFF,few,TRBJ2-2,TRBV7-9,-
TGCAGTGCTAGAGGGGACAGTGAAAAACTGTTTTTT,CSARGDSEKLFF,-,TRBJ1-4,TRBV20-1,TRBD1
TGTGCCAGCAGCTTGCAGCTTCCGAATACGCAGTATTTT,CASSLQLPNTQYF,-,TRBJ2-3,TRBV7-9,-
TGCAGTGCTCGCTCGTCGCTGTGGCATCAGCCCCAGCATTTT,CSARSSLWHQPQHF,few,TRBJ1-5,TRBV20-1,-
TGTGCCAGCCGATTAGCGGGAGGACGCGAGCAGTACTTC,CASRLAGGREQYF,-,TRBJ2-7,TRBV27,TRBD2
TGTGCCACCAGCAGAGATGCGGACCGTAATCAGCCCCAGCATTTT,CATSRDADRNQPQHF,-,TRBJ1-5,TRBV15,-
TGTGCCAGCAGCCGGGACAACTATGGCTACACCTTC,CASSRDNYGYTF,few,TRBJ1-2,TRBV12-3/TRBV12-4,-
TGTGCCAGTAGTCGGTCCGGGTTCAATCAGCCCCAGCATTTT,CASSRSGFNQPQHF,-,TRBJ1-5,TRBV19,-
TGTGCCAGCAGCCCAGGACAGGGATGGGACGGCTACACCTTC,CASSPGQGWDGYTF,-,TRBJ1-2,TRBV12-3/TRBV12-4,TRBD1
TGTGCCAGCAGTTTTCGAGAGAACACTGAAGCTTTCTTT,CASSFRENTEAFF,-,TRBJ1-1,TRBV12-3/TRBV12-4,-
TGTGCCAGCAGCCGCAAGGGACGGAAAGGACGGCACCAAGAGACCCAGTACTTC,CASSRKGRKGRHQETQYF,few,TRBJ2-5,TRBV7-8,-
TGCGCCAGCAGCCGAGAGGGACAGGGCTACGAGCAGTACTTC,CASSREGQGYEQYF,-,TRBJ2-7,TRBV5-1,TRBD1
TGCAGTGCTAGGGAACCTCGACTAGCGGGGGTAAGAGAGACCCAGTACTTC,CSAREPRLAGVRETQYF,-,TRBJ2-5,TRBV20-1,TRBD2
TGCAGTGCTAGAGATGAAGGGTCCCGCGCTGAAGCTTTCTTT,CSARDEGSRAEAFF,-,TRBJ1-1,TRBV20-1,-
TGTGCCAGCAGTGAAGCGGGGACCAGACAGGGGACACCCCTCCACTTT,CASSEAGTRQGTPLHF,few,TRBJ1-6,TRBV6-1,TRBD1
TGTGCCAGCAGTTTCGGGGAGGGTAACGAGCAGTACTTC,CASSFGEGNEQYF,few,TRBJ2-7,TRBV27,TRBD2
TGTGCCAGTAGTATAGATTGGGGGGAGACCCAGTACTTC,CASSIDWGETQYF,few,TRBJ2-5,TRBV19,-
TGCAGCGTTGAGGATGGTGGGGGGCGCCCAGATACGCAGTATTTT,CSVEDGGGRPDTQYF,few,TRBJ2-3,TRBV29-1,-
TGCGCCAGCAAGGACAAACGAAGGCAGACCCAGTACTTC,CASKDKRRQTQYF,-,TRBJ2-5,TRBV10-1,-
TGTGCCAGCAAGACAGACAATAGTAATCAGCCCCAGCATTTT,CASKTDNSNQPQHF,few,TRBJ1-5,TRBV6-2/TRBV6-3,-
TGTGCCAGTAGTACTGGAGGGACAGTGAGGAACACTGAAGCTTTCTTT,CASSTGGTVRNTEAFF,-,TRBJ1-1,TRBV19,TRBD1